This entry concerns a single T cell receptor (beta chain). The source of the sample is a study of blood T cell repertoires in COVID-19. Study-wide context: There were acute and convalescent COVID-19 samples, and they came from the United States, Italy and Spain.

How the authors handled the data: Estimation of nucleated cell counts relied on the amplification of reference gene primers. Data came from immunoSEQ multiplex PCR; TCRdb stores just in-frame clones and leaves some out. V and J calls and clone size are those listed in that table; D and trimming were worked out from the DNA. The sample lists more than 110,000 clones, more than 65% occurring once. Sequenced sample: peripheral blood. This receptor was obtained from a woman aged 55-70 years with acute or convalescent COVID-19.

The CDR3 bases are TGTGCCAGCAGTCGGACAGCCGGTAGTTCACCCCTCCACTTT. It encodes CASSRTAGSSPLHF. This chain uses TRBV28 with TRBJ1-6, with D possibly TRBD1 on 6 matching bases. The CDR3 has 14 residues. Germline loops: CDR1 MDHEN, CDR2 SYDVKM. Trimming removed 5 bases at V and 9 bases at J, with 14 bases between.